Listed below are T cell receptor beta chains from one sample, sequenced in a study of cytomegalovirus exposure and HLA in healthy donors. Profiling relied on immunoSEQ multiplex PCR, and the TCRdb table lists in-frame clones only, not all of them. The table includes 160,000 or so clones, around 77% detected once. Sequenced sample: PBMCs. The receptors were sampled from a woman aged 40 to 50 in good health and CMV-seronegative. Both conserved end residues are part of each CDR3. D genes are given only for firm matches. Rows give clone size only sometimes, using once, few, many, or a class for an expanded clone.

J,D,size,V,DNA,CDR3
TRBJ2-3,TRBD2,NA,TRBV6-1,TGTGCCAGCAGTGCGGGCGGGAGGGGAAAAGATACGCAGTATTTT,CASSAGGRGKDTQYF
TRBJ1-1,NA,NA,TRBV6-1,TGTGCCAGTCAGTACGGGGGGGCGCGGAACACTGAAGCTTTCTTT,CASQYGGARNTEAFF
TRBJ2-1,TRBD1,NA,TRBV7-2,TGTGCCAGCAGCGCGGGACAGGCACCCAATGAGCAGTTCTTC,CASSAGQAPNEQFF
TRBJ1-4,NA,NA,TRBV5-1,TGCGCCAGCAGCTTGACTGGGCACCTTGAAAAACTGTTTTTT,CASSLTGHLEKLFF
TRBJ1-1,TRBD1,NA,TRBV28,TGTGCCAGCAGTTCAGGGACAGCCTCGATCACTGAAGCTTTCTTT,CASSSGTASITEAFF
TRBJ2-7,NA,NA,TRBV28,TGTGCCAGCAGGACCTTGGACAGCCTCCGCTACGAGCAGTACTTC,CASRTLDSLRYEQYF
TRBJ1-5,TRBD1,once,TRBV19,TGTGCCATTTCGGACAGGATCGGTAGTCAGCCCCAGCATTTT,CAISDRIGSQPQHF
TRBJ1-2,TRBD1,once,TRBV28,TGTGCCAGCAGGTCAACAGGGGGCGCCTATGGCTACACCTTC,CASRSTGGAYGYTF
TRBJ1-1,NA,NA,TRBV19,TGTGCCAGTAGTTCAGGACAGCCGAACACTGAAGCTTTCTTT,CASSSGQPNTEAFF
TRBJ1-1,NA,NA,TRBV6-1,TGTGCCACCTCGATGGGGGGGCATACTGAAGCTTTCTTT,CATSMGGHTEAFF
TRBJ1-1,TRBD1,NA,TRBV28,TGTGCCAGCAGGTGGACAGGGGACACTGAAGCTTTCTTT,CASRWTGDTEAFF
TRBJ2-1,TRBD1,NA,TRBV9,TGTGCCAGCACCCGGGACAGCTCCTACAATGAGCAGTTCTTC,CASTRDSSYNEQFF
TRBJ2-7,NA,NA,TRBV7-2,TGTGCCAGCAGCTTACGGGAAGCGGCCGTTGCGTCCGAGCAGTACTTC,CASSLREAAVASEQYF
TRBJ1-5,NA,NA,TRBV7-9,TGTGCCAGCAGCCACGGGGGGCAGCCCCAGCATTTT,CASSHGGQPQHF
TRBJ2-3,NA,NA,TRBV25-1,TGTGCCAGCAGTGAAGGATACAGTTCCACAGATACGCAGTATTTT,CASSEGYSSTDTQYF
TRBJ2-1,NA,NA,TRBV7-2,TGTGCCAGCCTCAAACCTATCAACGGCAATGAGCAGTTCTTC,CASLKPINGNEQFF
TRBJ1-5,NA,NA,TRBV6-6,TGTGCCAGCACCCTAAGGAAGGGGAATAGCAATCAGCCCCAGCATTTT,CASTLRKGNSNQPQHF
TRBJ2-5,NA,once,TRBV5-1,TGCGCCAGCAGCCCTCCCGAGGAGACCCAGTACTTC,CASSPPEETQYF
TRBJ2-7,TRBD2,NA,TRBV30,TGTGCCTGGACGGGGGGGACTCGCGGGAGAAGCCTCTACGAGCAGTACTTC,CAWTGGTRGRSLYEQYF
TRBJ1-2,TRBD1,NA,TRBV7-8,TGTGCCAGCAGCTCCTCGACAGGGGCTAACTATGGCTACACCTTC,CASSSSTGANYGYTF
TRBJ1-1,NA,NA,TRBV5-1,TGCGCCAGCAGCGTACAGGGTGAGGGCACTGAAGCTTTCTTT,CASSVQGEGTEAFF
TRBJ2-7,NA,NA,TRBV7-9,TGTGCCAGCAGCCCAGCCAGGGCCCCGGGGGTTTACGAGCAGTACTTC,CASSPARAPGVYEQYF
TRBJ2-3,TRBD2,NA,TRBV15,TGTGCCACCAGCTTGACTAGCGGTTCCACAGATACGCAGTATTTT,CATSLTSGSTDTQYF
TRBJ1-2,NA,NA,TRBV7-9,TGTGCCAGCAGCTTTGAGGGTTACTATGGCTACACCTTC,CASSFEGYYGYTF
TRBJ1-4,NA,NA,TRBV6-6,TGTGCCAGCAGGGGAGGGGGGCTGTTTTTT,CASRGGGLFF
TRBJ2-1,NA,NA,TRBV5-1,TGCGCCAGCAGCCGAACCCGGGGGTCGAACAATGAGCAGTTCTTC,CASSRTRGSNNEQFF
TRBJ1-3,NA,NA,TRBV19,TGTGCCAGTAGTCTGATCGGGACTCCGGGAAACACCATATATTTT,CASSLIGTPGNTIYF
TRBJ2-1,TRBD2,NA,TRBV29-1,TGCAGCGGTAAAGATAGCGGGAGAGACAACAATGAGCAGTTCTTC,CSGKDSGRDNNEQFF
TRBJ2-2,TRBD2,NA,TRBV25-1,TGTGCCAGCAACCCTCGGGCGGGAGGAACCGGGGAGCTGTTTTTT,CASNPRAGGTGELFF
TRBJ2-7,NA,NA,TRBV5-6,TGTGCCAGCAGCCCCGGGTGGGGACTCCGCCTCGGCTACGAGCAGTACTTC,CASSPGWGLRLGYEQYF
TRBJ1-1,NA,once,TRBV27,TGTGCCAGCAGTTTATCGGCGGGAGCAGGGTACACTGAAGCTTTCTTT,CASSLSAGAGYTEAFF
TRBJ1-4,TRBD1,NA,TRBV5-6,TGTGCCAGCAGCTTGAAGACAGGGGTTCAGGAAAAACTGTTTTTT,CASSLKTGVQEKLFF
TRBJ1-2,NA,NA,TRBV30,TGTGCCTGGAGTGTTCCGGTCGGCTACACCTTC,CAWSVPVGYTF
TRBJ1-2,NA,once,TRBV6-5,TGTGCCAGCAGTTCCGAGCCCTTAGCTAACTATGGCTACACCTTC,CASSSEPLANYGYTF
TRBJ2-1,NA,few,TRBV29-1,TGCAGCGTTCGGGCGGACAGCTCCTACAATGAGCAGTTCTTC,CSVRADSSYNEQFF
TRBJ1-1,NA,once,TRBV5-1,TGCGCCAGCAGCTTGTACGGTGAGGGTAGGGCTTTCTTT,CASSLYGEGRAFF
TRBJ2-2,NA,NA,TRBV5-8,TGTGCCAGCTCGATAGGGCTAGCGTGGGACACCGGGGAGCTGTTTTTT,CASSIGLAWDTGELFF
TRBJ1-6,NA,few,TRBV5-1,TGCGCCAGCAGCTTGAGGCCAGGGGAAAGAAGCGCATCACCCCTCCACTTT,CASSLRPGERSASPLHF
TRBJ1-2,NA,NA,TRBV30,TGTGCCTGGAGTGGGGGAGGGAGGCGCGGCTATGGCTACACCTTC,CAWSGGGRRGYGYTF
TRBJ1-5,NA,NA,TRBV28,TGTGCCAGCAGTAAGGGGGACACCAATCAGCCCCAGCATTTT,CASSKGDTNQPQHF
TRBJ1-1,TRBD1,NA,TRBV23-1,TGCGCCAGCAGTCAATCGACAGGGGGCGACGCTGAAGCTTTCTTT,CASSQSTGGDAEAFF
TRBJ2-7,TRBD1,NA,TRBV5-1,TGCGCCAGCAGCTCGGGACAGGGGGGCTACGAGCAGTACTTC,CASSSGQGGYEQYF
TRBJ2-7,NA,few,TRBV14,TGTGCCAGCAGCCAAGTCGGGTCAGTTCTCTCCTACGAGCAGTACTTC,CASSQVGSVLSYEQYF
TRBJ1-2,NA,NA,TRBV10-3,TGTGCCATCAGTGAGCCACTCTATGGCTACACCTTC,CAISEPLYGYTF
TRBJ2-2,TRBD2,few,TRBV11-3,TGTGCCAGCAGTAAACCGACTAGCGGGGAGATAGGCACCGGGGAGCTGTTTTTT,CASSKPTSGEIGTGELFF
TRBJ2-2,NA,few,TRBV18,TGTGCCAGCTCACCAGACGCGGCCGGGGAGCTGTTTTTT,CASSPDAAGELFF
TRBJ2-5,TRBD1,NA,TRBV6-1,TGTGCCAGCAGGCGGACAGGGGTGACTGAGACCCAGTACTTC,CASRRTGVTETQYF
TRBJ2-3,NA,NA,TRBV27,TGTGCCAGCAGTTTTAGAGCGGATTCCACAGATACGCAGTATTTT,CASSFRADSTDTQYF
TRBJ2-5,NA,once,TRBV28,TGTGCCAGCAGCTCCTTCGGCGGGAAACTCCAAGAGACCCAGTACTTC,CASSSFGGKLQETQYF
TRBJ1-4,NA,NA,TRBV7-9,TGTGCCAGCAGCGCCAGGGAAACTAATGAAAAACTGTTTTTT,CASSARETNEKLFF
TRBJ2-1,TRBD2,once,TRBV27,TGTGCCAGCAGGGTTAGCGGGAGGGGTGAGCAGTTCTTC,CASRVSGRGEQFF
TRBJ2-7,TRBD1,NA,TRBV5-1,TGCGCCAGCAGCTTTACAGGGGGAAGGGGTATCGACGAGCAGTACTTC,CASSFTGGRGIDEQYF